These 30 T cell receptor beta chains came from one sample sequenced in a study of T-cell memory formation after mild COVID-19. TCRdb analysed the 5' RACE reads with MiXCR anew, one entry per CDR3 protein. The repertoire holds 100,000 to 150,000 distinct CDR3 sequences, with over 15% as singletons. Material for sequencing was PBMCs or a T cell subset sorted from them (not recorded which). These receptor sequences come from a man aged 18 to 29 who had mild COVID-19 (a few samples of this study predate the infection). Cell type and time point are not known.

This chain connects TRBV7-2 to TRBJ1-3, with 7 bases lining up with TRBD1. CDR3 size: 15 residues. Germline V gives CDR1 SGHTA, CDR2 FQGNSA. Losses at the gene ends were 3 bases for V and 2 bases for J; bases not matched to a gene: 4. Here the CDR3 reads CASSFAQGTGNTIYF. CDR3 DNA: TGTGCCAGCAGCTTCGCACAGGGGACTGGAAACACCATATATTTT.

The chain joins TRBV11-2 to TRBJ2-2; 13 bases fit TRBD2. Trimming took 5 bases from V and 6 from J; bases not matched to a gene: 9. The V gene's germline CDR1 is SGHAT and CDR2 FQNNGV. This CDR3 has 17 amino acids. The CDR3: CASSGTSGGALAGELFF. CDR3 nucleotides: TGTGCCAGCAGCGGCACTAGCGGGGGGGCGTTAGCCGGGGAGCTGTTTTTT.

This clonotype was observed many times. The CDR3 protein is CASSLGPDQVKYTQYF. The CDR3 bases are TGTGCCAGCAGTTTGGGGCCGGACCAAGTCAAGTATACGCAGTATTTT. This chain links TRBV12-3 or TRBV12-4 with TRBJ2-3, with D possibly matching TRBD1 (5 bases). The germline V and J ends were trimmed by 3 bases and 7 bases, with 20 bases remaining between them. The CDR3 is 16 amino acids.

This chain connects TRBV24-1 to TRBJ2-5; TRBD1 might be the D (6 bases). The CDR3 runs 13 residues. The V gene's germline CDR1 is KGHDR and CDR2 SFDVKD. V lost 6 bases and J lost 4, with 11 bases in between. The CDR3 here is CATSSEQGETQYF. The CDR3, as DNA: TGTGCCACCAGTTCCGAACAGGGAGAGACCCAGTACTTC.

This clonotype was picked up many times. The V and J genes are TRBV3-1 and TRBJ2-3, with 9 bases that match TRBD2. This CDR3 has 16 amino acids. The trim removed 2 bases at V and 2 bases at J, leaving 5 bases unmatched. Germline V lookup: CDR1 LGHDT, CDR2 YNNKEL (reference sequence). The CDR3 DNA reads TGTGCCAGCAGCCAATCAGCGGGGGGCCCCACAGATACGCAGTATTTT. Its translation is CASSQSAGGPTDTQYF.

This clonotype was recorded many times. This sequence joins TRBV5-1 and TRBJ2-3, with D hard to call. Trimming removed 3 bases at V and 2 bases at J, with 10 bases between. Germline CDR1 is SGHRS and CDR2 is YFSETQ. The CDR3 spans 14 residues. CDR3 nucleotides: TGCGCCAGCAGCTCCCAGACCCTCACAGATACGCAGTATTTT. This encodes CASSSQTLTDTQYF.

The CDR3 DNA reads TGTGCCAGCAGCTGGAGGACGGGGAACACTGAAGCTTTCTTT. It codes for CASSWRTGNTEAFF. The rearrangement links TRBV11-2 to TRBJ1-1; D is uncertain. The CDR3 loop spans 14 amino acids. V lost 4 bases and J lost 1, with 10 bases in between. Germline V lookup: CDR1 SGHAT, CDR2 FQNNGV.

This clonotype was seen only a few times. V gene TRBV6-2 or TRBV6-3 combines with J gene TRBJ2-7, with 12 bases lining up with TRBD2. The germline V gene encodes CDR1 MNHEY and CDR2 SVGEGT. The length of the CDR3 is 19 residues. Trimming cost V 2 bases and J 7 bases; bases outside gene matches: 18. The CDR3 is CASSYQPLAGGHPSGEQYV. The CDR3 DNA is TGTGCCAGCAGTTACCAACCTCTAGCGGGGGGGCATCCTTCCGGAGAGCAGTACGTC.

The chain combines TRBV28 with TRBJ1-2, with D possibly matching TRBD1 (5 bases). Trimming pared 2 bases from V and 4 bases from J, leaving 8 bases between. Germline V gene lookup returns CDR1 MDHEN and CDR2 SYDVKM. This CDR3 has 13 residues. The CDR3 loop is CASSLGRGYGYTF. CDR3 in DNA: TGTGCCAGCAGTTTAGGGAGGGGCTATGGCTACACCTTC.

This clonotype was observed a handful of times. The chain couples TRBV27 to TRBJ2-3, with TRBD2 identical over 11 bases. Germline CDR1 and CDR2: MNHEY and SMNVEV (reference sequence). The ends lost 3 bases at V and 4 bases at J; junction bases unmatched: 3. The CDR3 runs 15 residues. This CDR3 reads CASSFLAGGPDTQYF. CDR3 nucleotide sequence: TGTGCCAGCAGTTTTCTAGCGGGGGGTCCAGATACGCAGTATTTT.

The chain joins TRBV14 to TRBJ1-6, with unresolved D. V shed 0 bases and J shed 6 bases, with 9 bases lying between them. CDR1 is SGHDN and CDR2 is FVKESK in the germline V gene. CDR3 size: 15 residues. DNA for the CDR3: TGTGCCAGCAGCCAAGACTGGGCGGGTAATTCACCCCTCCACTTT. Encoded protein: CASSQDWAGNSPLHF.

This clonotype was counted many times. The CDR3 reads CASSRDFSPYNEQFF. CDR3 coding DNA: TGTGCCAGCAGCCGGGACTTCTCGCCTTACAATGAGCAGTTCTTC. The rearrangement links TRBV7-2 to TRBJ2-1; D is possibly TRBD2 (6 bases). The CDR3 is 15 amino acids. Per germline, CDR1 SGHTA and CDR2 FQGNSA. Trimming stripped 5 bases from V and 4 bases from J, with 15 bases between.

This clonotype turned up a few times. The genes are TRBV20-1 and TRBJ2-5; D gene unclear. V lost 4 bases and J lost 5, with 8 bases in between. The CDR3 contains 11 residues. The germline V gene encodes CDR1 DFQATT and CDR2 SNEGSKA (reference sequence). CDR3 in amino acids: CSANVLETQYF. The CDR3 DNA follows: TGCAGTGCTAACGTCCTCGAGACCCAGTACTTC.

This clonotype was counted a few times. The genes are TRBV18 and TRBJ2-6, with D tentatively TRBD1 (5 bases). Looked up from germline, CDR1 is KGHSH and CDR2 is LQKENI. The CDR3 contains 14 residues. V was pared by 0 bases and J by 12 bases, with 12 bases between. The CDR3 DNA follows: TGTGCCAGCTCACCACCGTCGACAGTCGGCGTCCTGACTTTC. It specifies CASSPPSTVGVLTF.

This clonotype was observed a handful of times. The V gene is TRBV6-5, the J gene TRBJ2-7; 13 bases agree with TRBD2. The CDR3 has 15 amino acids. CDR1 is MNHEY, CDR2 SVGAGI, per germline. Trimming cost V 5 bases and J 0 bases; bases outside gene matches: 1. DNA for the CDR3: TGTGCCAGCAGTCGGACTAGCGGGGGCTCCTACGAGCAGTACGTC. This encodes CASSRTSGGSYEQYV.

The genes are TRBV12-3 or TRBV12-4 and TRBJ2-3; D possibly corresponds to TRBD2 (6 bases). The CDR3 is 17 residues long. With 3 bases removed from V and 2 bases from J, the gap between germline ends came to 18 bases. CDR3 in amino acids: CASSLAGGAGPTDTQYF. CDR3 nucleotides: TGTGCCAGCAGTTTGGCTGGGGGAGCGGGCCCCACAGATACGCAGTATTTT.

This clonotype was seen a single time. The chain combines TRBV12-3 or TRBV12-4 with TRBJ2-5, with TRBD2 matching over 9 bases. The CDR3 runs to 16 residues. J gave up 6 bases and V 6 bases, and 14 bases lay outside the gene matches. The CDR3 reads CASSRMWRGGVKTQYF. As DNA, the CDR3 is TGTGCCAGCAGCCGGATGTGGCGGGGGGGCGTCAAGACCCAGTACTTC.

This clonotype was seen more than once but under ten times. The chain combines TRBV6-6 with TRBJ2-2, with D unresolved. CDR3 length: 17 amino acids. CDR1 and CDR2 (germline): MNHNY, SVGAGI (reference sequence). V lost 5 bases and J lost 0, with 16 bases in between. The CDR3 DNA reads TGTGCCAGCAGTAGGCGTGGGTCCAGAGCGAACACCGGGGAGCTGTTTTTT. Encoded protein: CASSRRGSRANTGELFF.

The chain links TRBV5-1 to TRBJ1-4, with a possible D match to TRBD1 (5 bases). Trimming cost V 0 bases and J 8 bases, with 5 bases left between them. CDR1 and CDR2 from the germline V gene are SGHRS and YFSETQ. The CDR3 contains 12 residues. The DNA of the CDR3 is TGCGCCAGCAGCTTGGCAGGGGAAAAACTGTTTTTT. It codes for CASSLAGEKLFF.

The rearrangement joins TRBV4-1 to TRBJ2-1; D is uncertain. The CDR3 runs 17 residues. V was clipped by 4 bases and J by 2 bases, with 18 bases between them. Germline CDR1 reads MGHRA; CDR2 reads YSYEKL. CDR3 amino acids: CASSRIIGVGTYNEQFF. CDR3 in DNA: TGCGCCAGCAGCCGAATAATTGGTGTGGGCACCTACAATGAGCAGTTCTTC.

This chain joins TRBV14 and TRBJ2-5; no clear D gene. V gave up 2 bases and J gave up 2 bases, with 12 bases separating them. The germline gives CDR1 SGHDN, CDR2 FVKESK. CDR3 length: 15 amino acids. The CDR3 sequence is CASSQRMALQETQYF. DNA of the CDR3: TGTGCCAGCAGCCAACGAATGGCGTTACAAGAGACCCAGTACTTC.

There are a few counts of this clonotype. The V gene is TRBV10-3, the J gene TRBJ1-6, with a possible D match to TRBD1 (5 bases). The CDR3 spans 14 residues. Germline values: CDR1 ENHRY, CDR2 SYGVKD. Deletions cut 4 bases from V and 6 bases from J, with 10 bases between. The CDR3 loop is CAISVPGANSPLHF. The CDR3 nucleotides read TGTGCCATCAGTGTGCCCGGGGCTAATTCACCCCTCCACTTT.

This clonotype was seen a handful of times. The chain recombines TRBV7-2 with TRBJ2-5; a weak D match, TRBD2 (5 bases). Germline V gene data show CDR1 as SGHTA and CDR2 as FQGNSA. The CDR3 totals 14 residues. Trimming left V 1 base short and J 7 bases short, with 13 bases between. As DNA, the CDR3 is TGTGCCAGCAGCTTAGTTGGAGGTTCAGGGACCCAGTACTTC. Its protein is CASSLVGGSGTQYF.

J is TRBJ2-1 and V is TRBV7-2; 8 bases map to TRBD2. J was trimmed by 4 bases and V by 5 bases; bases with no gene match: 10. CDR3 length: 16 residues. Per germline, CDR1 SGHTA and CDR2 FQGNSA. CDR3 sequence reads: CASSRPVRGAYNEQFF. The CDR3, as DNA: TGTGCCAGCAGCCGCCCTGTGCGGGGGGCTTACAATGAGCAGTTCTTC.

The chain is built from TRBV6-1 and TRBJ2-7; 8 positions agree with TRBD1. V dropped 5 bases and J dropped 6; count of bases not matched to a gene: 9. The CDR3 contains 14 residues. Germline CDR1 MNHNS, CDR2 SASEGT. In nucleotides, the CDR3 is TGTGCCAGCAGTCTGACAGGGGAGAACGTCGAGCAGTACTTC. Translating gives CASSLTGENVEQYF.

This clonotype was found a few times. This sequence joins TRBV7-2 and TRBJ2-1, with a tentative D call TRBD2 (5 bases). This CDR3 has 16 residues. Germline values: CDR1 SGHTA, CDR2 FQGNSA. V lost 4 bases to trimming and J lost 5 bases, with 18 bases between them. The CDR3 here is CASSSTHPSRDNEQFF. Here the CDR3 DNA reads TGTGCCAGCAGCTCAACACATCCTAGCCGAGACAATGAGCAGTTCTTC.

This clonotype has a handful of counts. The V gene is TRBV18, the J gene TRBJ2-5; D gene ambiguous. V was clipped by 6 bases and J by 0 bases, with 11 bases between them. The CDR3 covers 14 residues. Germline lookup yields CDR1 KGHSH and CDR2 LQKENI. The CDR3 reads CASSTRVYQETQYF. CDR3 coding DNA: TGTGCCAGCTCCACTCGTGTGTACCAAGAGACCCAGTACTTC.

This clonotype was detected only a few times. The rearrangement joins TRBV12-3 or TRBV12-4 to TRBJ2-3, with 8 bases that match TRBD2. The trim removed 4 bases at V and 0 bases at J, leaving 9 bases unmatched. This CDR3 is built from 17 residues. This CDR3 reads CASSSRHSGASTDTQYF. DNA of the CDR3: TGTGCCAGCAGTTCCCGTCATAGCGGGGCTAGCACAGATACGCAGTATTTT.

In its sample, this clonotype was seen a few times. The V gene is TRBV5-1, the J gene TRBJ1-6, with D unclear. The CDR3 is made up of 14 amino acids. Trimming pared 4 bases from V and 6 bases from J, leaving 11 bases between. CDR1 and CDR2 from the germline V gene are SGHRS and YFSETQ. The CDR3 here is CASSPPEGNSPLHF. The DNA of the CDR3 is TGCGCCAGCAGCCCTCCGGAGGGTAATTCACCCCTCCACTTT.

The CDR3 region is CASSVGLGYEQYF. The CDR3 region has the DNA TGTGCCAGCAGCGTCGGTTTAGGCTACGAGCAGTACTTC. This rearrangement joins TRBV9 to TRBJ2-7; D unresolved. The CDR3 has 13 residues. Germline CDR1 and CDR2: SGDLS and YYNGEE. V was cut by 2 bases and J by 3 bases, with 9 bases left in between.